This record looks at one T cell receptor beta chain sequence and its context. Positively selected for CCR7, the CD45RO-negative cells used as naive CD8 cells excluded terminally differentiated effector memory CD45RA+ cells. This entry is derived from a study of shared clonotypes between healthy human individuals. Template for every sorted-subset replicate PCR totaled about 0.2 ug DNA, around 33,000 T cell genomes. Source study methods: With immunoSEQ giving junction-only sequences and no quality scores, filtering differed. Sequencing used immunoSEQ multiplex PCR; TCRdb keeps in-frame clones, though not all of them. The DNA was the basis for D and trimming; V, J and clone size are from that table. This sample has about 2.2 million clones, with under 95% found just once. The V and J ends lost 3 bases and 5 bases, in that order; junction bases with no gene match: 6. Germline V lookup: CDR1 SGDLS, CDR2 YYNGEE. This CDR3 is 14 amino acids long.

Input material: naive CD8+ T cells from PBMCs. The chain combines TRBV9 with TRBJ2-7, with 9 positions matching TRBD1. This clonotype was sampled from a man aged 18 to 35 in good health. Some clones in this sample may be carry-over from other donors' samples. As DNA, the CDR3 is TGTGCCAGCAGCGCCTGGGACAGGGCTAACGAGCAGTACTTC. Translated: CASSAWDRANEQYF.